The clone carrying this T cell receptor beta chain was found a few times. The data were taken from a study of blood T cell repertoires in COVID-19. Assay: immunoSEQ multiplex PCR; the TCRdb copy retains only in-frame clones and omits some. The table lists 100,000 to 150,000 clones, approximately 84% of them singletons. Germline CDR1 MNHEY, CDR2 SVGAGI. CDR3 length: 13 amino acids. V lost 6 bases to trimming and J lost 5 bases; unmatched junction nucleotides: 6. The clonotype originates from a woman aged 60 to 75 with acute or convalescent COVID-19. The specimen sequenced was peripheral blood. V and J are TRBV6-5 and TRBJ1-1; 7 bases align to TRBD1. The CDR3 reads CASSLTGDTEAFF. CDR3 DNA sequence: TGTGCCAGCAGCCTAACAGGGGATACTGAAGCTTTCTTT.